The 10 T cell receptor beta chains listed next were all sequenced from one sample in a study of blood T cell repertoires in COVID-19. Clones were sequenced by immunoSEQ multiplex PCR, and TCRdb holds only the in-frame ones, with some missing. The profile shows over 250,000 clones, roughly 86% of them singletons. Sequenced sample: peripheral blood. All receptors derive from a man between 40 and 49 years old who had recovered from COVID-19.

The CDR3 sequence: CASSRAGQGTTYEQYF. Here the CDR3 DNA reads TGCGCCAGCAGCCGTGCGGGACAGGGGACAACCTACGAGCAGTACTTC. The chain links TRBV5-1 to TRBJ2-7; TRBD1 agrees at 10 bases. The CDR3 is 16 residues long. V dropped 4 bases and J dropped 2; count of bases not matched to a gene: 9. Germline V lookup: CDR1 SGHRS, CDR2 YFSETQ.

The chain employs TRBV4-1 and TRBJ2-5, with D perhaps TRBD1 (5 bases). The ends were cut back, 0 bases at V and 0 bases at J, with 8 bases in the middle. This CDR3 has 15 amino acids. Germline V gene sequence: CDR1 MGHRA, CDR2 YSYEKL. CDR3 bases: TGCGCCAGCAGCCAAGAAGGGGCGAACCAAGAGACCCAGTACTTC. This sequence encodes CASSQEGANQETQYF.

This clone was seen only a few times. Written as DNA, the CDR3 is TGTGCCAGCAGCCAAGGACAGGGGTTGGGTTTCGCACCCCTCCACTTT. Its translation: CASSQGQGLGFAPLHF. This sequence joins TRBV7-9 and TRBJ1-6; 9 nucleotides align to TRBD1. V shed 5 bases and J 11 bases; nucleotides not matched to a gene: 13. Germline values: CDR1 SEHNR, CDR2 FQNEAQ (reference sequence). CDR3 length: 16 amino acids.

V is TRBV5-1 and J is TRBJ2-1; 8 bases are a match to TRBD2. The CDR3 runs 16 residues. V lost 4 bases, J lost 8 bases, and 14 bases stayed unmatched. Germline-derived CDR1 and CDR2 are SGHRS and YFSETQ. The CDR3 here is CASSHLETSVYDEQFF. The CDR3 nucleotides are TGCGCCAGCAGCCACTTAGAGACTAGCGTGTACGATGAGCAGTTCTTC. The variable domain in full, completed from reference TRBV5-1 and TRBJ2-1, reads KAGVTQTPRYLIKTRGQQVTLSCSPISGHRSVSWYQQTPGQGLQFLFEYFSETQRNKGNFPGRFSGRQFSNSRSEMNVSTLELGDSALYLCASSHLETSVYDEQFFGPGTRLTVL.

The genes are TRBV13 and TRBJ2-1; 10 bases match TRBD2. V lost 6 bases, J lost 7 bases, and 21 bases stayed unmatched. Germline V gene lookup returns CDR1 PRHDT and CDR2 FYEKMQ (reference sequence). There are 19 residues in the CDR3. CDR3 residues: CASSSTGGDPGLAINEQFF. Here the CDR3 DNA reads TGTGCCAGCAGTTCAACTGGTGGGGATCCGGGACTAGCGATTAATGAGCAGTTCTTC.

The CDR3 sequence: CASSSATSVADTQYF. The CDR3 DNA reads as TGCGCCAGCAGCTCTGCGACTAGCGTTGCAGATACGCAGTATTTT. This sequence joins TRBV5-1 and TRBJ2-3; 8 bases agree with TRBD2. This CDR3 spans 15 amino acids. With V trimmed by 3 bases and J by 4 bases, 7 bases remained unmatched. Looked up from germline, CDR1 is SGHRS and CDR2 is YFSETQ.

The chain links TRBV27 to TRBJ2-3; 11 bases agree with TRBD2. There are 18 residues in the CDR3. The V segment lost 4 bases and the J segment 7 bases; nucleotides outside the gene matches: 16. Germline V gene data show CDR1 as MNHEY and CDR2 as SMNVEV (reference sequence). The CDR3: CASSSSGTSGVIRNTQYF. The CDR3 DNA is TGTGCCAGCAGTTCCTCCGGGACTAGCGGAGTTATTAGGAATACGCAGTATTTT.

The chain joins TRBV11-2 to TRBJ2-7; 8 nucleotides align to TRBD2. V was clipped by 5 bases and J by 4 bases; unmatched bases: 10. CDR3 length: 15 residues. Germline V gene sequence: CDR1 SGHAT, CDR2 FQNNGV. The CDR3 nucleotides are TGTGCCAGCAGCCCCATCAGCGGGGGAGGGTACGAGCAGTACTTC. Its translation is CASSPISGGGYEQYF.

The genes are TRBV6-5 and TRBJ1-2; TRBD1 is a possible D gene (6 bases). V was pared by 4 bases and J by 6 bases, with 18 bases between. Germline assignment: CDR1 MNHEY and CDR2 SVGAGI. The CDR3 spans 15 residues. CDR3 nucleotide sequence: TGTGCCAGCAGTTCTCGCGCGGGGGCACTGCATGGCTACACCTTC. This encodes CASSSRAGALHGYTF.

The gene calls are TRBV6-2 or TRBV6-3 and TRBJ1-2; possible D gene TRBD1, 5 bases. CDR1 is MNHEY and CDR2 is SVGEGT in the germline V gene. V was trimmed by 5 bases and J by 5 bases, leaving 12 bases between them. The CDR3 loop spans 13 amino acids. CDR3 bases: TGTGCCAGCAGTCGCCCCGACAGTTATGGCTACACCTTC. This translates into CASSRPDSYGYTF.